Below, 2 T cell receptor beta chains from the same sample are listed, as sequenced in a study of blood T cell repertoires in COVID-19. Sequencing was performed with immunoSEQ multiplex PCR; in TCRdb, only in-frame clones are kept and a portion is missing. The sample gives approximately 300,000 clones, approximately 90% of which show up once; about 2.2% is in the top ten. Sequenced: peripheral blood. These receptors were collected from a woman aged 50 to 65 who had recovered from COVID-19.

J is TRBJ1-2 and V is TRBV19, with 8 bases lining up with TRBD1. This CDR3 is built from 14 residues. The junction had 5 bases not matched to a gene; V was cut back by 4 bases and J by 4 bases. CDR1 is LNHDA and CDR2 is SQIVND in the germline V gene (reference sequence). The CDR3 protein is CASSRQGMSYGYTF. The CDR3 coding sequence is TGTGCCAGTAGTAGACAGGGGATGAGCTATGGCTACACCTTC. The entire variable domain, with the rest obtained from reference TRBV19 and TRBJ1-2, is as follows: DGGITQSPKYLFRKEGQNVTLSCEQNLNHDAMYWYRQDPGQGLRLIYYSQIVNDFQKGDIAEGYSVSREKKESFPLTVTSAQKNPTAFYLCASSRQGMSYGYTFGSGTRLTVV.

As DNA, the CDR3 is TGTGCCAGCAGCTTGGACAGGGGTAATGGAGGCTACACCTTC. Amino acid sequence: CASSLDRGNGGYTF. The chain has TRBV5-4 and TRBJ1-2, with 7 bases identical to TRBD1. Germline CDR1 reads SGHNT; CDR2 reads YYREEE (reference sequence). This CDR3 is built from 14 residues. Trimming cost V 0 bases and J 8 bases; bases outside gene matches: 7.